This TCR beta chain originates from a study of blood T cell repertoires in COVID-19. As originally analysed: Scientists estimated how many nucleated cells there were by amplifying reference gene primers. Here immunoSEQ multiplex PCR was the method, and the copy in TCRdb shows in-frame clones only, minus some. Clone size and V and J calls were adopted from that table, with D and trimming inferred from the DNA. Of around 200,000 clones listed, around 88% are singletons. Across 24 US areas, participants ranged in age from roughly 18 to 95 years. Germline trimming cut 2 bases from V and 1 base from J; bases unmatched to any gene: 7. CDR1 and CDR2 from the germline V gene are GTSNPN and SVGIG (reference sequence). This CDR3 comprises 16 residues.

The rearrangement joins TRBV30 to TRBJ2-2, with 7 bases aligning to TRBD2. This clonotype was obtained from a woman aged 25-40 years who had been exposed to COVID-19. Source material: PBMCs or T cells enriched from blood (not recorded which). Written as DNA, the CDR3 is TGTGCCTGGAGTCTCGGGAGGAGCGGGAACACCGGGGAGCTGTTTTTT. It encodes CAWSLGRSGNTGELFF.